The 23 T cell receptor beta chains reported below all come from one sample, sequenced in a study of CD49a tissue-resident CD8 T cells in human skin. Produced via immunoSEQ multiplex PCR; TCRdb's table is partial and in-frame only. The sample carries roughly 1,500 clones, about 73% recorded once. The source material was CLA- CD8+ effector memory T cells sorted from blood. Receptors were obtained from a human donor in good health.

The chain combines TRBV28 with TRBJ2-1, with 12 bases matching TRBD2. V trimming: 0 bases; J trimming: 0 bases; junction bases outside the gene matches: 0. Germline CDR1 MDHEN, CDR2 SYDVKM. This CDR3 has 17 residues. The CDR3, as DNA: TGTGCCAGCAGTTTATGGACTAGCGGGAGCTCCTACAATGAGCAGTTCTTC. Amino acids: CASSLWTSGSSYNEQFF.

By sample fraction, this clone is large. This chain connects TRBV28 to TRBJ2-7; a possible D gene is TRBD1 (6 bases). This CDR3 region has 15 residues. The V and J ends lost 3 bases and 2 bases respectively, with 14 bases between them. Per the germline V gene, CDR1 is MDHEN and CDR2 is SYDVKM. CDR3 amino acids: CASSFWGLLAYEQYF. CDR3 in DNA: TGTGCCAGCAGTTTTTGGGGGCTGTTGGCCTACGAGCAGTACTTC.

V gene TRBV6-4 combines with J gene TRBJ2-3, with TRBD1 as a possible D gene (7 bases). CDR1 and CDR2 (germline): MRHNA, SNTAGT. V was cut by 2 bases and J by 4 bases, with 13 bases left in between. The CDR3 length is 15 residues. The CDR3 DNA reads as TGTGCCAGCAGTGACGGCGGAGGGGGCCCAGATACGCAGTATTTT. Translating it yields CASSDGGGGPDTQYF.

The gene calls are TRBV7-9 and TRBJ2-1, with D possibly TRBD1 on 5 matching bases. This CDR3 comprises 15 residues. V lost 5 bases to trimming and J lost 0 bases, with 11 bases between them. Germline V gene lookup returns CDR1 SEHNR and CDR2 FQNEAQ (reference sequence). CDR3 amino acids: CASSPTGVSYNEQFF. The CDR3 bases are TGTGCCAGCAGCCCTACAGGCGTCTCCTACAATGAGCAGTTCTTC. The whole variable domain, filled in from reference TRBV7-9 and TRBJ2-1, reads DTGVSQNPRHKITKRGQNVTFRCDPISEHNRLYWYRQTLGQGPEFLTYFQNEAQLEKSRLLSDRFSAERPKGSFSTLEIQRTEQGDSAMYLCASSPTGVSYNEQFFGPGTRLTVL.

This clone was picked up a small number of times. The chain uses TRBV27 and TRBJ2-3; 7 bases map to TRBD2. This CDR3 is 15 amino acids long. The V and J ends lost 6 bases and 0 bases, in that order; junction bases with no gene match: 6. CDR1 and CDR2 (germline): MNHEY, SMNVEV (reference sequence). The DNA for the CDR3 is TGTGCCAGCAGAACGTTAGCGGGTAGCACAGATACGCAGTATTTT. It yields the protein CASRTLAGSTDTQYF.

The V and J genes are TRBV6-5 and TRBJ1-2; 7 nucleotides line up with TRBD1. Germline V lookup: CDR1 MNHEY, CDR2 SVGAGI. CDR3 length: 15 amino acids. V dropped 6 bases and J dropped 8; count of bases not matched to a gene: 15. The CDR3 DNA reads TGTGCCAGCAGCCTTAGACAGGGAAATCCCGACGGCTACACCTTC. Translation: CASSLRQGNPDGYTF.

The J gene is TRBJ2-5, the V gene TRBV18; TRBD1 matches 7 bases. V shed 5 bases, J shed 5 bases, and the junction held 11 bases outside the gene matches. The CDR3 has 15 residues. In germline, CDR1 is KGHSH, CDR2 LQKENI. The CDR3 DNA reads TGTGCCAGCTCATATACTACAGGGGTGGAGGAGACCCAGTACTTC. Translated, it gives CASSYTTGVEETQYF.

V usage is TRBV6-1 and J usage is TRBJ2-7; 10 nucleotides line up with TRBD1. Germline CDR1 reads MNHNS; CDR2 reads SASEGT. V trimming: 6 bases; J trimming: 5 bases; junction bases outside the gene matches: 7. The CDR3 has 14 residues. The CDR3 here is CASSIGTGEHEQYF. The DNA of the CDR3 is TGTGCCAGCAGCATCGGGACAGGGGAACACGAGCAGTACTTC.

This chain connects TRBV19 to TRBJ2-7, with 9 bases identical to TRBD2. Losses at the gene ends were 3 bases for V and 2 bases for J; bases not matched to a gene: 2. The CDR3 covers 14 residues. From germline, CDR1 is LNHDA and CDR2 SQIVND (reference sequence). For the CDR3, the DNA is TGTGCCAGTAGTATTTCTAGCGGGACCTACGAGCAGTACTTC. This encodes CASSISSGTYEQYF.

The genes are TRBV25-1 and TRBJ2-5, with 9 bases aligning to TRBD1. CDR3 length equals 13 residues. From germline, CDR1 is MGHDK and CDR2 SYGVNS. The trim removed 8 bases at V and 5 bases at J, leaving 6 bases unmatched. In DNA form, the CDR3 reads TGTGCCAGCGGCTTTGGGACAGGGGAGACCCAGTACTTC. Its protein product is CASGFGTGETQYF.

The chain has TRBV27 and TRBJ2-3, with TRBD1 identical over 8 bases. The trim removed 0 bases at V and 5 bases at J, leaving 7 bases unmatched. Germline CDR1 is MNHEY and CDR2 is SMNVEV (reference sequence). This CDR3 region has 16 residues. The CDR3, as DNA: TGTGCCAGCAGTTTATCGGCAGGGGGCGGAGGAGATACGCAGTATTTT. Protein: CASSLSAGGGGDTQYF.

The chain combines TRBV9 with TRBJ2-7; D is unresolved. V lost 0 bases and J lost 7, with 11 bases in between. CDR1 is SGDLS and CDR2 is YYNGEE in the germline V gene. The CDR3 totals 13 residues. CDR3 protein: CASSVGSEVEQYF. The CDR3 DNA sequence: TGTGCCAGCAGCGTAGGGAGCGAGGTTGAGCAGTACTTC.

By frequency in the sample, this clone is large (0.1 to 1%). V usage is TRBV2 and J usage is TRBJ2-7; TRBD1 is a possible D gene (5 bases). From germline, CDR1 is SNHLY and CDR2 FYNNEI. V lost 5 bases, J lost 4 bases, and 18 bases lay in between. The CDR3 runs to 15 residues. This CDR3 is CASSLGRAGPYEQYF. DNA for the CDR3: TGTGCCAGCAGTCTCGGCAGGGCCGGGCCTTACGAGCAGTACTTC.

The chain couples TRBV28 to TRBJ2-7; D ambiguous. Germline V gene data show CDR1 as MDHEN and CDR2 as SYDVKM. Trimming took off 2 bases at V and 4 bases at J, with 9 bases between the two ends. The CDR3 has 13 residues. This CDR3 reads CASSLGRRYEQYF. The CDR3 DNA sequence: TGTGCCAGCAGTTTAGGTAGGCGGTACGAGCAGTACTTC.

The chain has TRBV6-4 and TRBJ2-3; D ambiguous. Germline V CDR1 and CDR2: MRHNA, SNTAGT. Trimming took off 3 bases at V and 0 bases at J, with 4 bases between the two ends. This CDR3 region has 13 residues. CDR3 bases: TGTGCCAGCAGTGAGGCTAGCACAGATACGCAGTATTTT. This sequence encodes CASSEASTDTQYF.

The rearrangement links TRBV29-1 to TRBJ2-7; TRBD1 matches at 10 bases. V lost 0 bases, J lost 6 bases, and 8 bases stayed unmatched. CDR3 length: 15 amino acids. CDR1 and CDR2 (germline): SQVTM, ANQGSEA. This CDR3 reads CSVEETGGIFFEQYF. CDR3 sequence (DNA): TGCAGCGTTGAAGAGACAGGGGGCATTTTTTTCGAGCAGTACTTC.

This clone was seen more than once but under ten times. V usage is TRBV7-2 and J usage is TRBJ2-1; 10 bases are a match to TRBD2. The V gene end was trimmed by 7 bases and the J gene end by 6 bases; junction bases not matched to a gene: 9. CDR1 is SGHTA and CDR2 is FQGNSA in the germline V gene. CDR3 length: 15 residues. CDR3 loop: CASTLGGLARNEQFF. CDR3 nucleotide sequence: TGTGCCAGCACCCTCGGGGGACTAGCGCGCAATGAGCAGTTCTTC.

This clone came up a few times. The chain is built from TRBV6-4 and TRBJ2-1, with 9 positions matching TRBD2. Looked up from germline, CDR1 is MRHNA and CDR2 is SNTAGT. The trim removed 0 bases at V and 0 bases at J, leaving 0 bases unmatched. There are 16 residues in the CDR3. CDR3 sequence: CASSDSSGSSYNEQFF. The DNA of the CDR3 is TGTGCCAGCAGTGACTCTAGCGGGAGCTCCTACAATGAGCAGTTCTTC.

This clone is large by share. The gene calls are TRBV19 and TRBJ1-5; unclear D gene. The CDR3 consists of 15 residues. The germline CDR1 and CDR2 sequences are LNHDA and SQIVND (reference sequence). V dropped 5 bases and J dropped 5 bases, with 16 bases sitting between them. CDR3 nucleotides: TGTGCCAGTAGTGTGGCGGGTTATATAGATCAGCCCCAGCATTTT. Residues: CASSVAGYIDQPQHF.

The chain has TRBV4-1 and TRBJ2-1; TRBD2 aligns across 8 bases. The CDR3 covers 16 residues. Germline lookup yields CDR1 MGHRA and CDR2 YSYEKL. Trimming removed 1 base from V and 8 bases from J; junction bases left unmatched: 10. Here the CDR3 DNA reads TGCGCCAGCAGCCAAGGGGTACGGGGGGGTGGCGATGAGCAGTTCTTC. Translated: CASSQGVRGGGDEQFF.

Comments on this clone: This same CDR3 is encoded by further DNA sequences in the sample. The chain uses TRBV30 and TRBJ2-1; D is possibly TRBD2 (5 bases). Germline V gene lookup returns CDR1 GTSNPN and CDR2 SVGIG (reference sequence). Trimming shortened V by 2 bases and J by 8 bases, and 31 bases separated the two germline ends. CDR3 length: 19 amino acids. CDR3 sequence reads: CAWSSIGSSSLGFIDEQFF. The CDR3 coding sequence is TGTGCCTGGAGTAGTATTGGGAGCTCAAGTCTGGGTTTCATCGATGAGCAGTTCTTC. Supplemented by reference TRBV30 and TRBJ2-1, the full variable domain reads SQTIHQWPATLVQPVGSPLSLECTVEGTSNPNLYWYRQAAGRGLQLLFYSVGIGQISSEVPQNLSASRPQDRQFILSSKKLLLSDSGFYLCAWSSIGSSSLGFIDEQFFGPGTRLTVL.

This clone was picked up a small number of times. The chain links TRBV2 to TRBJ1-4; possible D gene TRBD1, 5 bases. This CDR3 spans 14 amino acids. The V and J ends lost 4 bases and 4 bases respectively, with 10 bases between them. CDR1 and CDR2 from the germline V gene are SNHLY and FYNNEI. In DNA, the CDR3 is TGTGCCAGCAGTGCTGGACAACTTAATGAAAAACTGTTTTTT. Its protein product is CASSAGQLNEKLFF.

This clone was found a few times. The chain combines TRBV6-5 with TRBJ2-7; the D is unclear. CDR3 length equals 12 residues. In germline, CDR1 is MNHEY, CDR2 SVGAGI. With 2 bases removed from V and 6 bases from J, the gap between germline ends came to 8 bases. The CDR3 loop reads CASSYPPLEQYF. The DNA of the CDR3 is TGTGCCAGCAGTTACCCCCCCCTCGAGCAGTACTTC.